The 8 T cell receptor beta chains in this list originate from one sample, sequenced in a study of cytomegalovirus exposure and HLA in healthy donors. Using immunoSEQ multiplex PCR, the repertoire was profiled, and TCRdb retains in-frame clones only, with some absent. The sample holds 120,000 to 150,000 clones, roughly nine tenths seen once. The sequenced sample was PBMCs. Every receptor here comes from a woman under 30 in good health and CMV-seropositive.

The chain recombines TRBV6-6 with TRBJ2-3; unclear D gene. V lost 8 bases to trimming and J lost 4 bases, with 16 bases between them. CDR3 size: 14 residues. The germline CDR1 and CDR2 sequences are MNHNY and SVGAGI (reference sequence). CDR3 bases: TGTGCCAGCGGGTCGGAGCCAGTAGCAGATACGCAGTATTTT. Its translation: CASGSEPVADTQYF.

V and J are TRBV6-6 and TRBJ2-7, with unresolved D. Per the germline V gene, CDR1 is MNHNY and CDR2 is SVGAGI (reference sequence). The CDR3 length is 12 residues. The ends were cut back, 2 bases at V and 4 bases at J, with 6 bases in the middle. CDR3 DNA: TGTGCCAGCAGTTACACACCTTACGAGCAGTACTTC. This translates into CASSYTPYEQYF.

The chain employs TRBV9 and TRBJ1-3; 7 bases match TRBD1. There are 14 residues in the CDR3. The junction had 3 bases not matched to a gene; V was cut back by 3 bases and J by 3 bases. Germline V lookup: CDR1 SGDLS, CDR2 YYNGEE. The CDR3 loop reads CASSARGDGNTIYF. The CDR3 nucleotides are TGTGCCAGCAGCGCCAGGGGGGATGGAAACACCATATATTTT.

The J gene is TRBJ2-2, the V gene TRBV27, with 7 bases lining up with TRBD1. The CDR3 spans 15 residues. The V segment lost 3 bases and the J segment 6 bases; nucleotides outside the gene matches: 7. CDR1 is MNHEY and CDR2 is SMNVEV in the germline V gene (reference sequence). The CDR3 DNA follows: TGTGCCAGCAGTTTGCGGACACAGGGGTCCGGGGAGCTGTTTTTT. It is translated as CASSLRTQGSGELFF.

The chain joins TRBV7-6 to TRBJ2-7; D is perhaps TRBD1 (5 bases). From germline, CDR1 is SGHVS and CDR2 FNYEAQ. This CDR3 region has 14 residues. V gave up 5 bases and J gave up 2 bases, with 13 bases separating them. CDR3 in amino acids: CASSPLTVTYEQYF. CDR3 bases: TGTGCCAGCAGCCCACTGACAGTAACCTACGAGCAGTACTTC.

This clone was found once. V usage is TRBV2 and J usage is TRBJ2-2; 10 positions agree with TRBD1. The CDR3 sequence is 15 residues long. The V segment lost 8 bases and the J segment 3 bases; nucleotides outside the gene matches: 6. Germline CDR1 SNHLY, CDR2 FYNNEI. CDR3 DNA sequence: TGTGCCAGCGTGACCGGGACAGGGGACACCGGGGAGCTGTTTTTT. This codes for CASVTGTGDTGELFF.

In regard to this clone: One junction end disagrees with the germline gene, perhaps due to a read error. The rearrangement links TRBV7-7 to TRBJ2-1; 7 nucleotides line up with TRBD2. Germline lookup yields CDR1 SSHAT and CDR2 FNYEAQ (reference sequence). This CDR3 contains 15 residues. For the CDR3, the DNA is TGTGCTAGCAGCCAGCAAACTAGCGCCTACAATGAGCAGTTCTTC. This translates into CASSQQTSAYNEQFF.

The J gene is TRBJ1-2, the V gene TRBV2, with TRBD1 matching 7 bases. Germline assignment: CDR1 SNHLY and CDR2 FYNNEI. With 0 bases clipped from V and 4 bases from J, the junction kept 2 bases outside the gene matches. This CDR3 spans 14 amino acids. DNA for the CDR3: TGTGCCAGCAGTGAAGCAGGGGGCACCTATGGCTACACCTTC. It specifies CASSEAGGTYGYTF.